This T cell receptor beta chain was recorded in a study of T cell responses to AZD1222 COVID-19 vaccine (dated by TCRdb to the early 2020s). As for the study more broadly: AZD1222 recipients whose second dose came at about 4 weeks and those whose second dose came at about 12 weeks were combined into one group, since spike-specific TCR depth and breadth did not differ between the two schedules. Trial participants were enrolled by age into subgroups of 18-55, 56-69 and 70-plus years, and around 140, 26 and 57 TCR-sequenced participants, respectively, were included in these subgroups. TCR sequencing covered roughly 230 trial participants: 200 to 220 given two doses of AZD1222 and approximately 26 given two doses of MenACWY control vaccine.

Results the study describes overall, beyond this receptor: The vaccine-associated CD4 TCRs covered the entire spike protein, and the dominant responses fell in regions 160-218 and 743-854. Conclusions about previously exposed vaccinees are limited because only six or seven AZD1222 recipients were SARS-CoV-2 seropositive at baseline. In the small 56-69-year group, the increase in depth fell short of significance, most likely because of low power. Epitopes outside the regions mutated in the B.1.351 and B.1.1.7 variants were reportedly recognized by nearly half of the unique spike-specific TCRs. After two AZD1222 doses, both the breadth and the depth of spike-specific TCRs were significantly higher than at day 0 and than in MenACWY recipients. Because no day 14 peak-response samples were available, the repertoires could be characterized only after the peak T cell response. Most participants were white British and females outnumbered males, and the authors suggested that clonal diversity may have been underestimated.

The CDR3 regions of human TCRbeta chains were analyzed by immunosequencing. From the authors' description of their analysis: Repertoire TCRs were matched against a reference library of SARS-CoV-2-specific TCRs generated with the MIRA antigen-specificity platform. Breadth was defined as the fraction of unique TCRs that were SARS-CoV-2-associated. Depth was defined as the fraction of total T cells that were SARS-CoV-2-associated. Each spike-specific TCR was assigned to its reactive spike region and to a CD4 or CD8 class using the MIRA data. Log10-transformed breadth and depth values were compared by one-way ANOVA with Sidak's multiple comparisons tests. TCRdb retrieved this table from immuneACCESS and kept in-frame rearrangements only. Not all clones are present; in checked studies, unresolved V genes account for under half, and no reason is known for the remainder. The D gene and trimming were derived from the DNA, and the V and J assignments and clone size from that table. The table for this sample lists around 99,000 clones; about 90% of them were counted only once. The ten largest clonotypes hold about 6.6% of the sample.

Points on this clone: Its target antigen remains unknown. The record has no base qualities; no much larger clone is one base away.

This sample's time point label indicates: baseline before first vaccination. Samples from vaccinated people were obtained from the UK trials COV001 and COV002, which included a single-blind randomized controlled phase 2/3 trial of AZD1222 (ChAdOx1 nCoV-19) in healthy adults. Trial participant PBMC samples were collected at day 0 and day 28 after the second dose for TCRbeta chain sequencing. The receptor comes from an adult in good health. The sequenced sample was peripheral blood, obtained on day 0 of AZD1222 vaccination.

The CDR3 reads CASTTGVGTGELFF. The nucleotide sequence is TGTGCCAGCACGACGGGAGTAGGCACCGGGGAGCTGTTTTTT. Recombination linked TRBV11-2 to TRBJ2-2; TRBD2 could be the D gene, as 6 bases match. Between the V and J ends, shortened by 7 bases and 4 bases respectively, the junction contains 13 bases. The CDR3, cysteine through phenylalanine, is 14 amino acids long. The CDR3 DNA has 42 bases and is translated from base 1. The germline V gene yields SGHAT for CDR1 and FQNNGV for CDR2. With the rest looked up from the reference TRBV11-2 and TRBJ2-2 genes rather than sequenced, the full variable domain is EAGVAQSPRYKIIEKRQSVAFWCNPISGHATLYWYQQILGQGPKLLIQFQNNGVVDDSQLPKDRFSAERLKGVDSTLKIQPAKLEDSAVYLCASTTGVGTGELFFGEGSRLTVL.